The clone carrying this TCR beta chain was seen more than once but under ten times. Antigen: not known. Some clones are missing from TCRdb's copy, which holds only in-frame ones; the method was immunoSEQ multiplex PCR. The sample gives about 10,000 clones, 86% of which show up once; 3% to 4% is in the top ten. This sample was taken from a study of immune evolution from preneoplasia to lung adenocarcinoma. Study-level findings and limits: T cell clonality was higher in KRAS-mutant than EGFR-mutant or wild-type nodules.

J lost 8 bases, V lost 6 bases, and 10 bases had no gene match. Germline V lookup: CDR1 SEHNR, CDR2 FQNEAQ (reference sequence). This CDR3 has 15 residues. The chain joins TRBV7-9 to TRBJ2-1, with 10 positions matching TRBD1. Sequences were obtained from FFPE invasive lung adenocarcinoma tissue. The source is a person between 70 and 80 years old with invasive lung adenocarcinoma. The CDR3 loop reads CASRTGGAFPDEQFF. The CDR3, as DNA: TGTGCCAGCAGGACAGGGGGCGCTTTCCCCGATGAGCAGTTCTTC.